The next 29 T cell receptor beta chains were all read from a single sample in a study of tumor-infiltrating lymphocytes in primary liver carcinoma. Unsorted bulk tissue of roughly 19-30 mg yielded co-extracted RNA and DNA. Synthesis of TCR beta cDNA was carried out from approximately 0.55 ug total RNA with a constant-region primer. Three-round nested multiplex PCR performed with slightly modified ARM-PCR produced the TCR beta libraries. Primers for the first two PCR rounds were TRBV1-TRBV30 forward primers and a C-beta reverse primer (10 cycles per round). TCRdb re-called the multiplex PCR reads through MiXCR, storing one row per CDR3 protein. The data contain 75,000 to 90,000 distinct CDR3 sequences, 65% to 80% of them singletons. Sample: liver tumor tissue from sampling region 1. Subset of the sample: tumor region T1, superior pole. The source is a man aged 40-49 years with primary liver carcinoma and hepatitis B virus infection.

On this clonotype: It is likely a read error, because the conserved phenylalanine at the end of the CDR3 is missing. The CDR3 DNA reads TGTGCCAGTAGCTTAGAAACAGCTAACTATGGCTACACCTCC. Translating gives CASSLETANYGYTS. This chain joins TRBV7-9 and TRBJ1-2, with no clear D. The CDR3 is 14 amino acids. The germline V gene encodes CDR1 SEHNR and CDR2 FQNEAQ (reference sequence).

The rearrangement joins TRBV28 to TRBJ1-6, with no clear D. The CDR3 covers 15 residues. V was cut by 6 bases and J by 10 bases, with 19 bases left in between. CDR1 is MDHEN and CDR2 is SYDVKM in the germline V gene. CDR3 protein: CASRPSGGKGSPLHF. CDR3 nucleotides: TGTGCCAGCAGACCCTCCGGAGGGAAGGGATCACCCCTCCACTTT. The whole variable domain, filled in from reference TRBV28 and TRBJ1-6, reads DVKVTQSSRYLVKRTGEKVFLECVQDMDHENMFWYRQDPGLGLRLIYFSYDVKMKEKGDIPEGYSVSREKKERFSLILESASTNQTSMYLCASRPSGGKGSPLHFGNGTRLTVT.

A word on this clonotype: One end of the junction varies from germline; a read error may be responsible. This chain joins TRBV6-6 and TRBJ2-5; 7 bases line up with TRBD2. The CDR3 has 15 amino acids. CDR1 is MNHNY and CDR2 is SVGAGI in the germline V gene (reference sequence). DNA for the CDR3: TGTACCAGCAGTTACGTGACTAGCTTTGGGGAGACCCAGTATTTC. This gives the protein CTSSYVTSFGETQYF.

As concerns this clonotype: Its ends do not fully match the called genes, so a read error is possible. This chain links TRBV4-1 with TRBJ2-1, with D possibly TRBD2 on 5 matching bases. CDR1 MGHRA and CDR2 YSYEKL come from the germline V gene. The CDR3 spans 15 residues. Here the CDR3 reads CASTAREQVVSEHFF. DNA for the CDR3: TGCGCCAGCACTGCCCGGGAACAAGTGGTGAGTGAGCACTTCTTC.

On this clonotype itself: The junction shows a germline mismatch at one end, possibly a read error. This sequence joins TRBV6-6 and TRBJ1-2; D gene ambiguous. The CDR3 is made up of 14 amino acids. From germline, CDR1 is MNHNY and CDR2 SVGAGI (reference sequence). The CDR3 loop is CASSSRPSNYGHTF. CDR3 DNA sequence: TGTGCCAGCAGTTCACGACCGTCTAACTATGGCCACACCTTC.

The V and J genes are TRBV10-1 and TRBJ2-2, with D tentatively TRBD2 (6 bases). The CDR3 has 15 amino acids. Trimming took off 6 bases at V and 7 bases at J, with 18 bases between the two ends. In germline, CDR1 is WNHNN, CDR2 SYGVQD (reference sequence). The CDR3 coding sequence is TGCGCCAGCAGCGGAACTTGCGGGACGAACGGGGAGCTGTTTTTT. This gives the protein CASSGTCGTNGELFF.

A word on this clonotype: A much more abundant neighbour one base away suggests this may be a read error. V and J are TRBV28 and TRBJ2-2; 8 bases fit TRBD1. This CDR3 is 16 amino acids long. CDR1 is MDHEN and CDR2 is SYDVKM in the germline V gene. The CDR3 is CASSLSTGGHTEELFF. The DNA for the CDR3 is TGTGCCAGCAGTTTAAGCACAGGGGGTCACACCGAGGAGCTGTTTTTT.

In regard to this clonotype: The junction departs from germline at one end; a sequencing error may be responsible. CDR3 coding DNA: TGCGCCAGCAGCCAAGACGGGGACAAGGACGAGCTGTACTTC. It codes for CASSQDGDKDELYF. The chain joins TRBV4-1 to TRBJ2-7; D possibly corresponds to TRBD1 (6 bases). Germline V CDR1 and CDR2: MGHRA, YSYEKL. CDR3 length equals 14 residues.

On this clonotype itself: This likely comes from a read error, as the CDR3 has no conserved phenylalanine or tryptophan at its end. V and J are TRBV29-1 and TRBJ1-4; D not certain. V dropped 1 base and J dropped 4 bases, with 10 bases sitting between them. The CDR3 spans 14 residues. The germline CDR1 and CDR2 sequences are SQVTM and ANQGSEA. As DNA, the CDR3 is TGCAGCGTTGAAGGCTCAGAAGGTAATGAAAAACTGTTTGTT. Its protein is CSVEGSEGNEKLFV.

The CDR3 DNA sequence: TGTGCCAGCTCACTAACCGGGACAGCCTACAATGAGCAGTTCTTC. Its translation is CASSLTGTAYNEQFF. The chain employs TRBV18 and TRBJ2-1, with 7 nucleotides matching TRBD1. The CDR3 has 15 residues. Germline V lookup: CDR1 KGHSH, CDR2 LQKENI. V was clipped by 4 bases and J by 2 bases; unmatched bases: 5.

Comments on this clonotype: A much larger clone is a single base away; this may be a read error. The CDR3 spells CASSLVGVAKETQYF. The CDR3 DNA follows: TGCGCCAGCAGCTTGGTAGGGGTGGCGAAGGAGACCCAGTACTTC. The chain employs TRBV5-1 and TRBJ2-5; TRBD1 is a possible D gene (5 bases). Germline CDR1 is SGHRS and CDR2 is YFSETQ. The CDR3 has 15 amino acids. Deletions cut 0 bases from V and 5 bases from J, with 14 bases between.

This clonotype was seen repeatedly, ten times or more. V gene TRBV5-4 combines with J gene TRBJ2-3, with D possibly being TRBD1 (6 bases). Germline CDR1 and CDR2: SGHNT and YYREEE (reference sequence). Between the trimmed V and J ends, which lost 4 bases and 4 bases, there was a span of 13 bases. This CDR3 is 14 amino acids long. In DNA form, the CDR3 reads TGTGCCAGCAGCCTACAGGGCGCCGCAGATACGCAGTATTTT. Translation: CASSLQGAADTQYF.

Of note for this clonotype: The conserved closing phenylalanine or tryptophan is absent in this CDR3, likely reflecting a read error. V is TRBV6-1 and J is TRBJ2-3; tentative D call: TRBD2 (5 bases). The CDR3 has 13 amino acids. V lost 6 bases and J lost 5, with 12 bases in between. CDR1 is MNHNS, CDR2 SASEGT, per germline. This chain's CDR3 is CASRVDSRDTQYP. DNA for the CDR3: TGTGCCAGCAGGGTGGACTCCAGAGATACGCAGTATCCT.

Comments on this clonotype: One end of the junction does not line up with germline, which may come from a read error. CDR3 bases: TGTGCCACCAGCTTAGTAGGGGGGAGCTCCTACGAGCACTACTTC. Its translation: CATSLVGGSSYEHYF. The chain couples TRBV11-2 to TRBJ2-7; D is possibly TRBD1 or TRBD2 (6 bases each). This CDR3 has 15 amino acids. Germline V gene sequence: CDR1 SGHAT, CDR2 FQNNGV.

In regard to this clonotype: Because it lacks the conserved phenylalanine or tryptophan at the end, this CDR3 is likely a read error. V is TRBV29-1 and J is TRBJ2-7, with 8 bases fitting TRBD1. The V gene end was trimmed by 7 bases and the J gene end by 6 bases; junction bases not matched to a gene: 11. The CDR3 consists of 13 residues. Per germline, CDR1 SQVTM and CDR2 ANQGSEA. The CDR3 coding sequence is TGCAGCGCCCCTGCCGGACAGGGCCCCGAGCAGTACTTA. It is translated as CSAPAGQGPEQYL.

This clonotype was counted between two and nine times. The chain is built from TRBV19 and TRBJ2-2; D not certain. Germline V CDR1 and CDR2: LNHDA, SQIVND (reference sequence). V was clipped by 6 bases and J by 7 bases, with 18 bases between them. The CDR3 has 15 residues. CDR3 protein: CASSKGLSQGGELFF. CDR3 bases: TGTGCCAGTAGCAAGGGCCTCTCCCAAGGCGGGGAGCTGTTTTTT.

The chain employs TRBV4-1 and TRBJ2-6; D is ambiguous. CDR3 length: 19 residues. V shed 2 bases and J shed 5 bases, with 22 bases lying between them. CDR1 is MGHRA, CDR2 YSYEKL, per germline. This CDR3 is CASSQRYSANTVRANVLTF. The CDR3 region has the DNA TGCGCCAGCAGCCAAAGGTATTCAGCAAACACGGTCAGGGCCAACGTCCTGACTTTC.

This clonotype came up many times. The chain combines TRBV29-1 with TRBJ1-5; 7 bases match TRBD1. V gave up 4 bases and J gave up 3 bases; unmatched junction bases: 3. CDR3 length equals 13 residues. The germline V gene has CDR1 SQVTM and CDR2 ANQGSEA. CDR3 loop: CSVAGQNNQPQHF. CDR3 coding DNA: TGCAGCGTTGCGGGACAGAACAATCAGCCCCAGCATTTT.

To note about this clonotype: A much larger clone sits a single nucleotide away, making a read error possible. The rearrangement joins TRBV6-5 to TRBJ1-1, with unresolved D. The V gene's germline CDR1 is MNHEY and CDR2 SVGAGI. Trimming stripped 8 bases from V and 8 bases from J, with 18 bases between. The length of the CDR3 is 13 residues. For the CDR3, the DNA is TGTGCCAGCGGTTCCAGCGGGGTCGGGGAAGCTTTCTTT. Its translation: CASGSSGVGEAFF.

In this sample, this clonotype turned up a few times. This chain uses TRBV11-1 with TRBJ2-1, with 14 positions matching TRBD2. The V gene's germline CDR1 is SGHAT and CDR2 FQDESV (reference sequence). The CDR3 totals 17 residues. The junction had 11 bases not matched to a gene; V was cut back by 5 bases and J by 8 bases. The DNA of the CDR3 is TGTGCCAGCAGCCTGGGACTAGCGGGAGAAGTTACCGATGAGCAGTTCTTC. It encodes CASSLGLAGEVTDEQFF.

On this clonotype: A read error may account for a junction end that differs from germline. The chain uses TRBV11-1 and TRBJ2-1; perhaps TRBD2 as D (9 bases). This CDR3 contains 19 residues. The germline CDR1 and CDR2 sequences are SGHAT and FQDESV (reference sequence). The CDR3 protein is CTSSSGGGRAADSYNVQFF. CDR3 in DNA: TGTACCAGCAGCTCAGGGGGCGGGAGGGCCGCGGACTCCTACAATGTGCAGTTCTTC.

As for this clonotype: At one end, the junction sequence differs from germline, possibly due to a read error. This chain connects TRBV11-1 to TRBJ2-3; 9 bases line up with TRBD2. This CDR3 is 16 amino acids long. CDR1 and CDR2 from the germline V gene are SGHAT and FQDESV (reference sequence). The CDR3 here is CANSLGTSPQTDTQCF. The CDR3, as DNA: TGTGCCAACAGCCTCGGGACTAGCCCACAAACAGATACGCAGTGTTTT.

As concerns this clonotype: The DNA is left out, because the CDR3 cannot be placed on it with certainty; the CDR3 is given as TCRdb lists it. The chain couples TRBV29-1 to TRBJ2-1; the table's D call of TRBD1 was not tested on the DNA. Termini included, the CDR3 measures 14 amino acids. The germline V gene has CDR1 SQVTM and CDR2 ANQGSEA. The CDR3 loop reads CSVVGQGSFNEQSF.

Remarks on this clonotype: The junction differs from germline at one of its ends, possibly a read error. V usage is TRBV5-4 and J usage is TRBJ1-6, with D uncertain. CDR3 size: 12 residues. CDR1 is SGHNT, CDR2 YYREEE, per germline (reference sequence). CDR3 region: CARSRSNSPFHF. The CDR3, as DNA: TGTGCCAGAAGCCGATCTAATTCACCCTTCCACTTT.

The chain joins TRBV28 to TRBJ2-3, with a tentative D call TRBD1 (6 bases). Germline loops: CDR1 MDHEN, CDR2 SYDVKM. The CDR3 runs to 13 residues. V shed 7 bases and J shed 0 bases, with 8 bases lying between them. The CDR3 bases are TGTGCCAGCACTGACAGGAGCACAGATACGCAGTATTTT. It specifies CASTDRSTDTQYF.

The chain couples TRBV10-2 to TRBJ2-1; D unresolved. The germline CDR1 and CDR2 sequences are WSHSY and SAAADI. CDR3 length equals 16 residues. Trimming shortened V by 7 bases and J by 1 base, and 17 bases separated the two germline ends. CDR3 in amino acids: CASIGPIQVSYNEQFF. The CDR3 nucleotides read TGCGCCAGCATCGGGCCTATCCAGGTATCCTACAATGAGCAGTTCTTC.

The chain is built from TRBV7-9 and TRBJ2-7; the D call may be TRBD1 or TRBD2 (5 bases each). The CDR3 length is 16 residues. Per the germline V gene, CDR1 is SEHNR and CDR2 is FQNEAQ (reference sequence). Trimming took off 7 bases at V and 3 bases at J, with 22 bases between the two ends. Here the CDR3 reads CASNRSGQGVIYEQYF. DNA for the CDR3: TGTGCCAGCAACCGTTCCGGGCAGGGAGTAATCTACGAGCAGTACTTC.

As regards this clonotype: Just one base apart from a much larger clone, this may be a read error. The chain has TRBV28 and TRBJ1-6, with 11 bases identical to TRBD1. This CDR3 has 15 residues. After removal of 7 bases from V and 10 bases from J, the junction contained 9 bases not matched to a gene. Germline CDR1 MDHEN, CDR2 SYDVKM. For the CDR3, the DNA is TGTGCCAGCAATTCACCCAGGGACAGGGGGTCACCCCTCCACTTT. Translation: CASNSPRDRGSPLHF.

The chain couples TRBV6-5 to TRBJ2-3; D gene uncertain. This CDR3 comprises 15 residues. From germline, CDR1 is MNHEY and CDR2 SVGAGI. DNA of the CDR3: TGTATCAGCAGTTACTCGACGGTAGCAGCGAGGCCGCAGTATTTT. As protein: CISSYSTVAARPQYF.